Here is one T cell receptor (beta chain) with its context. V shed 6 bases and J shed 1 base, with 10 bases lying between them. This CDR3 region has 13 residues. Germline V gene sequence: CDR1 MDHEN, CDR2 SYDVKM. The entry originates in a study of cytomegalovirus exposure and HLA in healthy donors. Profiled with immunoSEQ multiplex PCR; TCRdb holds only in-frame clones, not every one. Altogether 82,000 or so clones are present, 90% to 95% being singletons, with the ten largest covering under 0.9%. This receptor was taken from a woman under 30 in good health and CMV-seronegative. Material: PBMCs. The genes are TRBV28 and TRBJ2-7; maybe TRBD1 (6 bases). The CDR3 region is CASSLGQSYEQYF. CDR3 nucleotide sequence: TGTGCCAGCAGCCTTGGACAGTCCTACGAGCAGTACTTC. Full variable domain (outside the CDR3, taken from reference TRBV28 and TRBJ2-7): DVKVTQSSRYLVKRTGEKVFLECVQDMDHENMFWYRQDPGLGLRLIYFSYDVKMKEKGDIPEGYSVSREKKERFSLILESASTNQTSMYLCASSLGQSYEQYFGPGTRLTVT.